The 24 T cell receptor beta chains given below trace back to one sample, sequenced in a study of shared clonotypes between healthy human individuals. Profiled with immunoSEQ multiplex PCR; TCRdb holds only in-frame clones, not every one. The table records about 2.4 million clones, around 90% of them present only once. Sequencing input: naive CD4+ T cells sorted from blood. Sample subset: CD45RA+ positively selected. The receptors come from a man aged 18 to 29 in good health.

Of note for this clone: A much larger clone differs by one base, so this may be a read error. The same CDR3 can be traced to other DNA sequences in this sample. V usage is TRBV14 and J usage is TRBJ1-1; D uncertain. Trimming took 5 bases from V and 1 from J, leaving 8 bases between them. This CDR3 spans 13 amino acids. Germline V gene sequence: CDR1 SGHDN, CDR2 FVKESK. The DNA of the CDR3 is TGTGCCAGCAGCTTGGCAGGGAACACTGAAGCTTTCTTT. As protein: CASSLAGNTEAFF.

The rearrangement joins TRBV12-5 to TRBJ2-7; tentative D call: TRBD2 (6 bases). Trimming cost V 4 bases and J 3 bases, with 16 bases left between them. In germline, CDR1 is LGHNT, CDR2 FRNRAP. This CDR3 contains 15 residues. As DNA, the CDR3 is TGTGCTAGTGGTTCCAGGCGTAGCGGATTCTACGAGCAGTACTTC. Protein product: CASGSRRSGFYEQYF.

The chain recombines TRBV5-4 with TRBJ1-2; D unresolved. Germline values: CDR1 SGHNT, CDR2 YYREEE (reference sequence). CDR3 length equals 12 residues. The V and J ends lost 10 bases and 8 bases respectively, with 18 bases between them. The CDR3 here is CAGRRTSGGYTF. The CDR3 DNA is TGTGCCGGGCGCAGGACTTCTGGGGGCTACACCTTC.

The CDR3: CASSQPGASYEQYF. In DNA form, the CDR3 reads TGCGCCAGCAGTCAACCAGGGGCCAGCTACGAGCAGTACTTC. This chain links TRBV23-1 with TRBJ2-7, with TRBD1 as a possible D gene (6 bases). TRBV23-1 is treated as an ORF (open reading frame) with a function not yet certain. V lost 2 bases to trimming and J lost 3 bases, with 11 bases between them. The CDR3 has 14 residues.

This clone was found once. This chain uses TRBV7-2 with TRBJ1-3; D is uncertain. Germline V gene sequence: CDR1 SGHTA, CDR2 FQGNSA. There are 14 residues in the CDR3. The V and J ends lost 7 bases and 0 bases respectively, with 10 bases between them. In DNA form, the CDR3 reads TGTGCCAGCAAACAGACCTTCTCTGGAAACACCATATATTTT. Translation: CASKQTFSGNTIYF.

The rearrangement joins TRBV2 to TRBJ2-1, with a tentative D call TRBD2 (5 bases). V lost 5 bases, J lost 5 bases, and 13 bases lay in between. The germline V gene encodes CDR1 SNHLY and CDR2 FYNNEI. CDR3 length: 14 amino acids. The CDR3 loop reads CASSLPPGNNEQFF. CDR3 DNA: TGTGCCAGCAGTTTGCCCCCGGGGAACAATGAGCAGTTCTTC.

There are a few counts of this clone. The same CDR3 is also encoded by other DNA sequences in this sample. The chain has TRBV5-6 and TRBJ2-5; no clear D. The germline gives CDR1 SGHDT, CDR2 YYEEEE. Deletions cut 1 base from V and 5 bases from J, with 3 bases between. The CDR3 is 11 amino acids. The CDR3: CASSLRETQYF. CDR3 coding DNA: TGTGCCAGCAGCTTGAGGGAGACCCAGTACTTC.

The rearrangement uses TRBV19 and TRBJ1-1, with D hard to call. V was shortened by 6 bases and J by 0 bases, with 11 bases between the two germline ends. CDR1 is LNHDA and CDR2 is SQIVND in the germline V gene (reference sequence). This CDR3 spans 14 amino acids. CDR3: CASSYREMNTEAFF. As DNA, the CDR3 is TGTGCCAGTAGCTACAGAGAGATGAACACTGAAGCTTTCTTT.

This chain joins TRBV6-5 and TRBJ1-1; the D gene is possibly TRBD1 (5 bases). The germline V gene has CDR1 MNHEY and CDR2 SVGAGI. The CDR3 contains 15 residues. The V gene lost 0 bases and the J gene lost 3 bases, with 11 bases spanning the gap. The CDR3 DNA is TGTGCCAGCAGTTACTCGAATAGGGGTTACACTGAAGCTTTCTTT. It specifies CASSYSNRGYTEAFF.

The rearrangement links TRBV6-1 to TRBJ2-1; 13 nucleotides agree with TRBD2. This CDR3 has 15 amino acids. From germline, CDR1 is MNHNS and CDR2 SASEGT. V trimming: 7 bases; J trimming: 8 bases; junction bases outside the gene matches: 8. The CDR3, as DNA: TGTGCCAGCACTCCACTAGCGGGAGGGCCCTATGAGCAGTTCTTC. As protein: CASTPLAGGPYEQFF.

Comment on this clone: The sample has other DNA sequences that encode this CDR3 too. This chain links TRBV19 with TRBJ2-1; D uncertain. Trimming took 3 bases from V and 4 from J, leaving 7 bases between them. CDR1 is LNHDA and CDR2 is SQIVND in the germline V gene (reference sequence). The CDR3 spans 13 residues. This CDR3 reads CASSITGYNEQFF. The CDR3 nucleotides are TGTGCCAGTAGTATTACGGGTTACAATGAGCAGTTCTTC.

The chain links TRBV10-2 to TRBJ1-5; TRBD1 is a possible D gene (6 bases). Trimming pared 1 base from V and 9 bases from J, leaving 16 bases between. The CDR3 totals 15 residues. Per the germline V gene, CDR1 is WSHSY and CDR2 is SAAADI. CDR3 sequence: CASSELRQVLGPQHF. The CDR3 DNA reads TGCGCCAGCAGTGAGTTGAGACAGGTCTTGGGGCCCCAGCATTTT.

V gene TRBV28 combines with J gene TRBJ1-5; possibly TRBD1 for D (6 bases). The CDR3 sequence is 16 residues long. Germline lookup yields CDR1 MDHEN and CDR2 SYDVKM. V was cut by 6 bases and J by 0 bases, with 15 bases left in between. The CDR3 DNA reads TGTGCCAGCAGAACTCGAGGGGGAGGTAGCAATCAGCCCCAGCATTTT. It encodes CASRTRGGGSNQPQHF.

This clone was recorded only once. The genes are TRBV10-3 and TRBJ2-3; the match to TRBD2 covers 8 bases. V was clipped by 4 bases and J by 0 bases; unmatched bases: 12. The CDR3 runs to 18 residues. CDR1 is ENHRY, CDR2 SYGVKD, per germline. CDR3 nucleotide sequence: TGTGCCATCAGTGTGGGGCTAGCGGGCCCAACTAGCACAGATACGCAGTATTTT. Protein: CAISVGLAGPTSTDTQYF.

The chain has TRBV7-2 and TRBJ1-1; TRBD1 might be the D (5 bases). This CDR3 is 14 amino acids long. The germline V gene encodes CDR1 SGHTA and CDR2 FQGNSA. Trimming removed 5 bases from V and 3 bases from J, with 13 bases in between. CDR3 region: CASSIRVGDTEAFF. The CDR3 DNA reads TGTGCCAGCAGCATCAGGGTAGGTGACACTGAAGCTTTCTTT.

The chain employs TRBV19 and TRBJ2-3; 7 bases fit TRBD2. CDR3 size: 15 residues. Germline CDR1 is LNHDA and CDR2 is SQIVND (reference sequence). Trimming took 2 bases from V and 3 from J; bases not matched to a gene: 5. The DNA of the CDR3 is TGTGCCAGTAGTATATCAGCGGGACTTACAGATACGCAGTATTTT. Translation: CASSISAGLTDTQYF.

V gene TRBV5-1 combines with J gene TRBJ2-5, with D tentatively TRBD1 or TRBD2 (5 bases each). Trimming pared 0 bases from V and 3 bases from J, leaving 12 bases between. Per the germline V gene, CDR1 is SGHRS and CDR2 is YFSETQ. This CDR3 is 15 amino acids long. The DNA for the CDR3 is TGCGCCAGCAGCTTGGACGGTTGGGACGAAGAGACCCAGTACTTC. It encodes CASSLDGWDEETQYF.

This chain joins TRBV5-1 and TRBJ1-2; 7 bases match TRBD1. J lost 4 bases, V lost 0 bases, and 6 bases had no gene match. CDR1 and CDR2 from the germline V gene are SGHRS and YFSETQ. The CDR3 spans 15 residues. The CDR3 nucleotides are TGCGCCAGCAGCTTGGATATGCCAGGGGGCTATGGCTACACCTTC. It codes for CASSLDMPGGYGYTF.

The count of this clone is one. CDR3 coding DNA: TGTGCCAGTAGTATACGACAGGGATGGGGAAATAGCAATCAGCCCCAGCATTTT. Its protein is CASSIRQGWGNSNQPQHF. This chain uses TRBV19 with TRBJ1-5; TRBD1 agrees at 7 bases. The CDR3 spans 18 residues. Unmatched junction bases numbered 10, after V lost 2 bases and J lost 0 bases. Germline assignment: CDR1 LNHDA and CDR2 SQIVND (reference sequence).

This clone was detected once. CDR3 sequence: CASSESGVVQETQYF. The CDR3 DNA reads TGCGCCAGCAGTGAGTCGGGAGTTGTCCAAGAGACCCAGTACTTC. The chain has TRBV10-1 and TRBJ2-5; the D gene is possibly TRBD2 (5 bases). V was pared by 0 bases and J by 1 base, with 9 bases between. CDR1 WNHNN and CDR2 SYGVQD come from the germline V gene (reference sequence). There are 15 residues in the CDR3.

The V and J genes are TRBV9 and TRBJ2-1; D assignment may be TRBD1 or TRBD2 (5 bases each). The germline V gene has CDR1 SGDLS and CDR2 YYNGEE. The CDR3 has 15 amino acids. Deletions cut 4 bases from V and 0 bases from J, with 11 bases between. The CDR3 here is CASSQIGTSYNEQFF. The CDR3 DNA reads TGTGCCAGCAGCCAGATAGGGACCTCCTACAATGAGCAGTTCTTC.

The chain employs TRBV30 and TRBJ2-1; 8 bases are a match to TRBD1. Germline V gene sequence: CDR1 GTSNPN, CDR2 SVGIG (reference sequence). Losses at the gene ends were 4 bases for V and 1 base for J; bases not matched to a gene: 18. The CDR3 loop spans 19 amino acids. In DNA form, the CDR3 reads TGTGCCTGGAACGGTGGATGGACAGGGAATAGGGCTTCCTACAATGAGCAGTTCTTC. This sequence encodes CAWNGGWTGNRASYNEQFF.

The CDR3 region is CASSEGGPSYEQYF. The CDR3 nucleotides read TGTGCCAGCAGTGAAGGGGGTCCCTCCTACGAGCAGTACTTC. The chain uses TRBV2 and TRBJ2-7; D unclear. Germline CDR1 and CDR2: SNHLY and FYNNEI. V lost 1 base and J lost 0, with 7 bases in between. The CDR3 is made up of 14 amino acids. The full variable domain, with the rest looked up from reference TRBV2 and TRBJ2-7, is EPEVTQTPSHQVTQMGQEVILRCVPISNHLYFYWYRQILGQKVEFLVSFYNNEISEKSEIFDDQFSVERPDGSNFTLKIRSTKLEDSAMYFCASSEGGPSYEQYFGPGTRLTVT.

The CDR3 region is CAIRIAGRGDEQFF. DNA for the CDR3: TGTGCCATCAGGATAGCGGGACGGGGCGATGAGCAGTTCTTC. The chain has TRBV10-3 and TRBJ2-1, with TRBD2 identical over 8 bases. The junction had 9 bases not matched to a gene; V was cut back by 6 bases and J by 8 bases. Germline V gene sequence: CDR1 ENHRY, CDR2 SYGVKD. This CDR3 comprises 14 residues.